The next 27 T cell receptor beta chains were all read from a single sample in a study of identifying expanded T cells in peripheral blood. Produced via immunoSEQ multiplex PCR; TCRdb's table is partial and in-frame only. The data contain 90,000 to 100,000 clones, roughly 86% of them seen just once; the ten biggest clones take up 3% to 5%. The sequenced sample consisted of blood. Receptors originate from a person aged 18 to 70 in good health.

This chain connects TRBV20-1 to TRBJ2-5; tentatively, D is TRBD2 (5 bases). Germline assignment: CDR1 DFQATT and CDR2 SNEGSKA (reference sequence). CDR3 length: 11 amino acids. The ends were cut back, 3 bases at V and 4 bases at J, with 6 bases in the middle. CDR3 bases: TGCAGTGCTAGCGGGGTAGAGACCCAGTACTTC. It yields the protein CSASGVETQYF.

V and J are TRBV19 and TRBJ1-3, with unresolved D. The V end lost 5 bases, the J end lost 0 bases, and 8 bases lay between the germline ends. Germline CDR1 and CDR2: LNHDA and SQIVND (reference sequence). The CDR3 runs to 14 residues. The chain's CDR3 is CASSHRHSGNTIYF. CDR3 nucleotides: TGTGCCAGTAGTCACCGGCACTCTGGAAACACCATATATTTT.

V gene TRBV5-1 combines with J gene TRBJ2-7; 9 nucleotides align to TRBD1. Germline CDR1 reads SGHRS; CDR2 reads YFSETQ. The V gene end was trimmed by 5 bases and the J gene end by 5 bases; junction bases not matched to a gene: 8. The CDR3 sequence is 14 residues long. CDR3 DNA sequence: TGCGCCAGCAGTGCAAGGACAGGGGACGACGAGCAGTACTTC. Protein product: CASSARTGDDEQYF.

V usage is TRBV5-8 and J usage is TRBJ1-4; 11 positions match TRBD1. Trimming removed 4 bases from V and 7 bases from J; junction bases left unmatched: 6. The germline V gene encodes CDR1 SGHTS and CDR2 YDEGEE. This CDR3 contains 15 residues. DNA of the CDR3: TGTGCCAGCAGCAGATCCGGGACAGGGGGTGAAAAACTGTTTTTT. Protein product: CASSRSGTGGEKLFF.

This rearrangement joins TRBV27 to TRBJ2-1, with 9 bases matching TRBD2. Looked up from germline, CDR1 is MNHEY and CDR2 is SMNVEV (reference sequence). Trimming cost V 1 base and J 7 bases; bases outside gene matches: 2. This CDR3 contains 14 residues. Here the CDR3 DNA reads TGTGCCAGCAGTTTATTAAGCGGGGGGAATGAGCAGTTCTTC. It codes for CASSLLSGGNEQFF.

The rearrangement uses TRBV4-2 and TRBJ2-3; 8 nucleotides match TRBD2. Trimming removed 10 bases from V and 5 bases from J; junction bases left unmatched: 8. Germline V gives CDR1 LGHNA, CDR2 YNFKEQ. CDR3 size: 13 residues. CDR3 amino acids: CATREGGQDTQYF. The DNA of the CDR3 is TGTGCCACACGGGAGGGGGGGCAAGATACGCAGTATTTT.

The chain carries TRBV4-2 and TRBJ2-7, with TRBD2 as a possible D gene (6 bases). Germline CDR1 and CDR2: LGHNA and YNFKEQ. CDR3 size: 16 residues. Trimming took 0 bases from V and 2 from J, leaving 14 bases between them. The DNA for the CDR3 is TGTGCCAGCAGCCAAGATGGGGATGGGGGGACCTACGAGCAGTACTTC. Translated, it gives CASSQDGDGGTYEQYF.

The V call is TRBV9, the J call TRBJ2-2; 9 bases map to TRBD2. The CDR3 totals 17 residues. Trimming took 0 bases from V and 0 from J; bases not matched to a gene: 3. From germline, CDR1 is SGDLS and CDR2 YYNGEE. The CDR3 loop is CASSVVRGGSNTGELFF. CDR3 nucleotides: TGTGCCAGCAGCGTAGTGCGGGGGGGTTCGAACACCGGGGAGCTGTTTTTT.

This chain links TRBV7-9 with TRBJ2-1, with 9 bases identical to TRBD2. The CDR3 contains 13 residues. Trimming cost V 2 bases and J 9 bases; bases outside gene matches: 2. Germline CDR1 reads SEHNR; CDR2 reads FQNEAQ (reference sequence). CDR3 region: CASSLLAGREQFF. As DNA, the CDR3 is TGTGCCAGCAGCTTACTAGCGGGGCGTGAGCAGTTCTTC.

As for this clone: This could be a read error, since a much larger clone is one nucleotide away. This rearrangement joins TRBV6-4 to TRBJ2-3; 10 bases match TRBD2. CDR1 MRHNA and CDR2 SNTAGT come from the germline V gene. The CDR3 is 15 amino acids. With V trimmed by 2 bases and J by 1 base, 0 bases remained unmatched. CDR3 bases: TGTGCCAGCAGTGACCTAGCGGGGGGCACAGATACGCAGTATTTT. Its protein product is CASSDLAGGTDTQYF.

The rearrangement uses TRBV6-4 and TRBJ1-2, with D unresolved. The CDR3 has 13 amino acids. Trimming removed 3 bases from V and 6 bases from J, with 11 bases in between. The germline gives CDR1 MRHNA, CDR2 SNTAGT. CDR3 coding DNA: TGTGCCAGCAGTGAAGGGAACAGTGATGGCTACACCTTC. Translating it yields CASSEGNSDGYTF.

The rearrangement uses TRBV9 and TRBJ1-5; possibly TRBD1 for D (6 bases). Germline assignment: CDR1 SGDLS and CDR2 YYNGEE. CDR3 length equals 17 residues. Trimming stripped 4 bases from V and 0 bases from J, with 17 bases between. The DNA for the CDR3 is TGTGCCAGCAGCCCTTTCGGACAGTCTTATAGCAATCAGCCCCAGCATTTT. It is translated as CASSPFGQSYSNQPQHF. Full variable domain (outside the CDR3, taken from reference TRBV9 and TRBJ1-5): DSGVTQTPKHLITATGQRVTLRCSPRSGDLSVYWYQQSLDQGLQFLIQYYNGEERAKGNILERFSAQQFPDLHSELNLSSLELGDSALYFCASSPFGQSYSNQPQHFGDGTRLSIL.

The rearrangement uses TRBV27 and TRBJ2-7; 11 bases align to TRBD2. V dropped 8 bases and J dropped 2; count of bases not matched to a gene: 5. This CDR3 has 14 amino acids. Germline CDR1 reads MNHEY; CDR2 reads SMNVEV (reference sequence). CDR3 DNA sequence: TGTGCCAGCTGTACTAGCGGGAGACCCTACGAGCAGTACTTC. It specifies CASCTSGRPYEQYF.

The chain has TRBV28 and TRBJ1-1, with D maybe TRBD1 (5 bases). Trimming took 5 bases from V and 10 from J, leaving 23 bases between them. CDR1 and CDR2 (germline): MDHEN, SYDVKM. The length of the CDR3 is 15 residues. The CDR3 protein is CASSPSGFVGGRAFF. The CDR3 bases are TGTGCCAGCAGTCCTTCGGGATTTGTCGGGGGGAGAGCTTTCTTT.

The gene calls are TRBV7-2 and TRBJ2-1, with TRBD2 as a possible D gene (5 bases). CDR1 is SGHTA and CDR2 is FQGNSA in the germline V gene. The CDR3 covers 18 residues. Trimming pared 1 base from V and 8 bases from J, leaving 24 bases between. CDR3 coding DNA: TGTGCCAGCAGCTTAGAGGGTCGAGGAGCCCCTCGGGGATATGAGCAGTTCTTC. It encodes CASSLEGRGAPRGYEQFF. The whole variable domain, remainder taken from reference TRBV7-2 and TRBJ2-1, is GAGVSQSPSNKVTEKGKDVELRCDPISGHTALYWYRQSLGQGLEFLIYFQGNSAPDKSGLPSDRFSAERTGGSVSTLTIQRTQQEDSAVYLCASSLEGRGAPRGYEQFFGPGTRLTVL.

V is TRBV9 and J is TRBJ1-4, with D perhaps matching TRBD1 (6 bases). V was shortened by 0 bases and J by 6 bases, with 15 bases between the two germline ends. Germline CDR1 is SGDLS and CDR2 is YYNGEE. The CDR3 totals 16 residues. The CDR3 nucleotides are TGTGCCAGCAGCGTAGAGTGGGGGCGCAACGATGAAAAACTGTTTTTT. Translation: CASSVEWGRNDEKLFF.

For the CDR3, the DNA is TGTGCCAGCAGACTGACAGGGGATTCACCCCTCCACTTT. This sequence encodes CASRLTGDSPLHF. V usage is TRBV6-5 and J usage is TRBJ1-6, with 8 bases that match TRBD1. The germline V gene encodes CDR1 MNHEY and CDR2 SVGAGI. V shed 6 bases, J shed 8 bases, and the junction held 3 bases outside the gene matches. CDR3 length equals 13 residues.

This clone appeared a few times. In DNA, the CDR3 is TGTGCCAGCAGTTCGCTCAACCCGACAGGGTCCTACGAGCAGTACTTC. It specifies CASSSLNPTGSYEQYF. The gene calls are TRBV28 and TRBJ2-7, with 7 bases matching TRBD1. The CDR3 extends over 16 amino acids. The germline CDR1 and CDR2 sequences are MDHEN and SYDVKM. Trimming at V came to 4 bases and at J to 1 base, leaving 10 bases not matched to a gene.

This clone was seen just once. CDR3 DNA: TGTGCCAGCTCACCACCCTCGGGACAGGGGGACGAGCAGTACTTC. Translated, it gives CASSPPSGQGDEQYF. The chain has TRBV18 and TRBJ2-7; 11 nucleotides line up with TRBD1. V lost 0 bases and J lost 5; bases outside the gene matches: 3. CDR3 length equals 15 residues. Germline V lookup: CDR1 KGHSH, CDR2 LQKENI.

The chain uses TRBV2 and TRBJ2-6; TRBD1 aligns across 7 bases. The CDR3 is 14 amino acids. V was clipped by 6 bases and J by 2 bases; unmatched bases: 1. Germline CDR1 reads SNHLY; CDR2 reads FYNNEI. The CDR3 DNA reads TGTGCCAGCAGAGGGGGCACTGGGGCCAACGTCCTGACTTTC. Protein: CASRGGTGANVLTF.

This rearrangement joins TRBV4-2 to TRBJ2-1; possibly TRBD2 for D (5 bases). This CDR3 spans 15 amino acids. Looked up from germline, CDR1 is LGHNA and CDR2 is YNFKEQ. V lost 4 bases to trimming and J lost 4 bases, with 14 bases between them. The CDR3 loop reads CASSPEGGWYNEQFF. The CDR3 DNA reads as TGTGCCAGCAGCCCGGAAGGAGGTTGGTACAATGAGCAGTTCTTC.

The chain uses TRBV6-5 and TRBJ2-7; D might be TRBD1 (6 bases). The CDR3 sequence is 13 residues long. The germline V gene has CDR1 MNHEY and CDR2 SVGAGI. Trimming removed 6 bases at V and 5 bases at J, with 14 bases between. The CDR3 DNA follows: TGTGCCAGCAGGGGGACAACTTTGCACGAGCAGTACTTC. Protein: CASRGTTLHEQYF.

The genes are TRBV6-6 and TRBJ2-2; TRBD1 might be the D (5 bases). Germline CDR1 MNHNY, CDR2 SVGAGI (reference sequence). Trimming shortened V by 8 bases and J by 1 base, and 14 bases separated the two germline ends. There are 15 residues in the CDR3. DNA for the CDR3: TGTGCCAGCGGAACTCGGACAAAGAACACCGGGGAGCTGTTTTTT. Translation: CASGTRTKNTGELFF.

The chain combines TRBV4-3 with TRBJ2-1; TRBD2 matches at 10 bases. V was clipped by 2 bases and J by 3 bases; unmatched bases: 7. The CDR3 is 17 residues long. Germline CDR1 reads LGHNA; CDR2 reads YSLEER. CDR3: CASSQSVAGGSYNEQFF. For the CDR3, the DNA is TGCGCCAGCAGCCAATCAGTAGCGGGAGGAAGCTACAATGAGCAGTTCTTC.

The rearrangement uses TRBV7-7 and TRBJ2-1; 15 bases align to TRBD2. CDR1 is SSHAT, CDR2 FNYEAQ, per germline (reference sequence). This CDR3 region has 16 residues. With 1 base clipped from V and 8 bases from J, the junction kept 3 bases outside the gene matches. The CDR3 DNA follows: TGTGCCAGCAGCTTAGGGACTAGCGGGAGGGTTGATGAGCAGTTCTTC. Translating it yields CASSLGTSGRVDEQFF.

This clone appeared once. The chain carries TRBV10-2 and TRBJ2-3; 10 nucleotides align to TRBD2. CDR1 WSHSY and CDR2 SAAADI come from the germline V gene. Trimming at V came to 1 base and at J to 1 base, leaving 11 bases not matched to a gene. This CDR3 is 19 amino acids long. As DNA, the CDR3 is TGCGCCAGCAGTGAGTTTCCGGACACCCTAGCGGGGGGCACAGATACGCAGTATTTT. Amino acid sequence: CASSEFPDTLAGGTDTQYF.

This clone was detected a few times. DNA for the CDR3: TGTGCCAGCAGCCAAACAGGGGGCGCTTCACCCCTCCACTTT. Translating it yields CASSQTGGASPLHF. The V call is TRBV4-2, the J call TRBJ1-6, with 9 bases that match TRBD1. The V and J ends lost 2 bases and 9 bases, in that order; junction bases with no gene match: 2. Per the germline V gene, CDR1 is LGHNA and CDR2 is YNFKEQ. This CDR3 spans 14 amino acids.